Following are 26 T cell receptor beta chains from one sample sequenced in a study of T cell repertoires in cytomegalovirus infection. One entry per CDR3 protein, called by TCRdb with MiXCR from the reads. The profile covers some 250,000 distinct CDR3 sequences, with approximately 9.1% appearing a single time and more than 13% taken by the ten largest. Sequenced: PBMCs. These receptors originate from a human donor in good health (CMV status not recorded). Some clones in this sample may be carry-over from other donors' samples.

This clonotype was counted many times. The J gene is TRBJ2-7, the V gene TRBV5-5; D ambiguous. The V gene's germline CDR1 is SGHKS and CDR2 YYEKEE (reference sequence). V was shortened by 0 bases and J by 7 bases, with 11 bases between the two germline ends. CDR3 length: 13 residues. The chain's CDR3 is CASSLDVAQEQYF. CDR3 in DNA: TGTGCCAGCAGCTTGGACGTTGCGCAAGAGCAGTACTTC.

This clonotype showed up just a few times. The CDR3 reads CASSLGRADEAFF. CDR3 DNA: TGTGCCAGCAGCTTAGGGAGGGCCGATGAAGCTTTCTTT. The chain has TRBV7-9 and TRBJ1-1, with D unclear. Trimming took off 1 base at V and 7 bases at J, with 10 bases between the two ends. CDR3 length equals 13 residues. CDR1 and CDR2 (germline): SEHNR, FQNEAQ (reference sequence). The full variable domain, rest sourced from reference TRBV7-9 and TRBJ1-1, is DTGVSQNPRHKITKRGQNVTFRCDPISEHNRLYWYRQTLGQGPEFLTYFQNEAQLEKSRLLSDRFSAERPKGSFSTLEIQRTEQGDSAMYLCASSLGRADEAFFGQGTRLTVV.

This clonotype was recorded at least ten times. This chain joins TRBV7-2 and TRBJ1-3; D remains ambiguous. This CDR3 has 14 amino acids. Looked up from germline, CDR1 is SGHTA and CDR2 is FQGNSA. V lost 2 bases, J lost 4 bases, and 9 bases lay in between. The CDR3 nucleotides are TGTGCCAGCAGCTTATCCCCGAGGGGAAACACCATATATTTT. Translated: CASSLSPRGNTIYF.

The chain uses TRBV7-4 and TRBJ2-3; 8 bases map to TRBD2. The CDR3 has 17 residues. Germline trimming cut 1 base from V and 6 bases from J; bases unmatched to any gene: 12. Germline V gene lookup returns CDR1 SGHVT and CDR2 SQSDAQ. Here the CDR3 DNA reads TGTGCCAGCAGCTTAGTTGGGTTAGCGGGAATCTCCGATACGCAGTATTTT. Its translation: CASSLVGLAGISDTQYF.

In this sample, this clonotype turned up many times. V usage is TRBV7-2 and J usage is TRBJ2-3; weak D call: TRBD1 (5 bases). V shed 5 bases and J shed 0 bases, with 12 bases lying between them. Germline-derived CDR1 and CDR2 are SGHTA and FQGNSA. This CDR3 is built from 15 residues. CDR3 region: CASSPRTRSTDTQYF. The CDR3 DNA reads as TGTGCCAGCAGCCCTAGGACACGGAGCACAGATACGCAGTATTTT.

This clonotype was seen repeatedly, ten times or more. The chain carries TRBV12-3 or TRBV12-4 and TRBJ1-2, with D uncertain. This CDR3 comprises 12 residues. V shed 7 bases and J shed 2 bases, with 8 bases lying between them. In nucleotides, the CDR3 is TGTGCCAGCACGGGCGGAAACTATGGCTACACCTTC. Protein: CASTGGNYGYTF.

This clonotype appeared a single time. The rearrangement joins TRBV14 to TRBJ2-1, with D possibly being TRBD2 (5 bases). The CDR3 has 17 amino acids. V lost 1 base and J lost 2, with 15 bases in between. Germline V gene sequence: CDR1 SGHDN, CDR2 FVKESK. CDR3 sequence: CASSQAGSSPAYNEQFF. The CDR3, as DNA: TGTGCCAGCAGCCAAGCCGGGTCTAGCCCAGCCTACAATGAGCAGTTCTTC.

There are a few counts of this clonotype. For the CDR3, the DNA is TGTGCCAGCAGCCGAGGGACGGTACTCTACGAGCAGTACTTC. The encoded protein is CASSRGTVLYEQYF. The chain links TRBV7-8 to TRBJ2-7; either TRBD1 or TRBD2 may fit D (5 bases each). The CDR3 is 14 residues long. Germline lookup yields CDR1 SGHVS and CDR2 FQNEAQ. V was shortened by 5 bases and J by 3 bases, with 14 bases between the two germline ends.

The sample holds many counts of this clonotype. The chain recombines TRBV7-9 with TRBJ1-1; D possibly corresponds to TRBD1 (5 bases). V dropped 1 base and J dropped 4 bases, with 22 bases sitting between them. Per the germline V gene, CDR1 is SEHNR and CDR2 is FQNEAQ (reference sequence). The CDR3 is made up of 18 amino acids. The CDR3 is CASSLGSRDPSRGTEAFF. In nucleotides, the CDR3 is TGTGCCAGCAGCTTAGGGTCCCGGGACCCGAGCCGGGGCACTGAAGCTTTCTTT.

The gene calls are TRBV12-3 or TRBV12-4 and TRBJ1-4; TRBD1 aligns across 8 bases. V lost 5 bases and J lost 5; bases outside the gene matches: 16. This CDR3 has 18 residues. CDR3 coding DNA: TGTGCCAGCAGTCTACCAAAGACAGGGGTACGGGGGAATGAAAAACTGTTTTTT. This translates into CASSLPKTGVRGNEKLFF.

A few counts support this clonotype. This sequence joins TRBV6-1 and TRBJ2-2, with D perhaps being TRBD1 or TRBD2 (5 bases each). The V and J ends lost 2 bases and 6 bases respectively, with 16 bases between them. Germline assignment: CDR1 MNHNS and CDR2 SASEGT. The CDR3 loop spans 16 amino acids. CDR3: CASSESGDGAAGELFF. The CDR3 coding sequence is TGTGCCAGCAGTGAATCCGGGGATGGGGCTGCCGGGGAGCTGTTTTTT.

This clonotype was recorded at least ten times. J is TRBJ2-1 and V is TRBV7-2; maybe TRBD2 (5 bases). Deletions cut 5 bases from V and 0 bases from J, with 11 bases between. Germline assignment: CDR1 SGHTA and CDR2 FQGNSA. CDR3 length: 15 residues. The CDR3 DNA reads TGTGCCAGCAGCCGAGCCGGGAACTCCTACAATGAGCAGTTCTTC. Translating gives CASSRAGNSYNEQFF.

The table lists this clonotype with many counts. The CDR3 DNA reads as TGTGCCAGCAGCTTTAGAGAGGGGGCTAGGACAGATACGCAGTATTTT. Translation gives CASSFREGARTDTQYF. This chain connects TRBV7-2 to TRBJ2-3, with 7 bases matching TRBD1. This CDR3 has 16 amino acids. Germline V lookup: CDR1 SGHTA, CDR2 FQGNSA. The V gene end was trimmed by 3 bases and the J gene end by 3 bases; junction bases not matched to a gene: 9.

This clonotype was found a few times. The chain combines TRBV24-1 with TRBJ1-2; a possible D gene is TRBD1 (6 bases). V was pared by 4 bases and J by 4 bases, with 12 bases between. This CDR3 is built from 14 residues. Germline assignment: CDR1 KGHDR and CDR2 SFDVKD. Here the CDR3 reads CATSDQTGRYGYTF. CDR3 coding DNA: TGTGCCACCAGTGACCAGACAGGACGCTATGGCTACACCTTC.

The chain links TRBV19 to TRBJ1-1; D not certain. The CDR3 covers 15 residues. The germline V and J ends were trimmed by 5 bases and 1 base, with 14 bases remaining between them. CDR1 is LNHDA and CDR2 is SQIVND in the germline V gene (reference sequence). The CDR3, as DNA: TGTGCCAGTAGTCTCTCCTGGGGTTGGAACACTGAAGCTTTCTTT. Translation gives CASSLSWGWNTEAFF.

This clonotype appeared many times. The V gene is TRBV6-6, the J gene TRBJ2-4, with 11 bases that match TRBD2. The CDR3 is 19 residues long. Germline V gene sequence: CDR1 MNHNY, CDR2 SVGAGI (reference sequence). Trimming at V came to 6 bases and at J to 0 bases, leaving 13 bases not matched to a gene. The CDR3 bases are TGTGCCAGCAGCAACTCTCAACCTAGCGGGAGGCGAGCCAAAAACATTCAGTACTTC. As protein: CASSNSQPSGRRAKNIQYF.

The V call is TRBV14, the J call TRBJ2-4; 7 bases align to TRBD1. Germline V gene data show CDR1 as SGHDN and CDR2 as FVKESK. After removal of 4 bases from V and 8 bases from J, the junction contained 14 bases not matched to a gene. The CDR3 loop spans 16 amino acids. CDR3 in amino acids: CASSRNSLTGNYIQYF. DNA of the CDR3: TGTGCCAGCAGCCGAAATTCCTTGACAGGGAATTACATTCAGTACTTC.

This clonotype was seen more than once but under ten times. The rearrangement links TRBV6-2 or TRBV6-3 to TRBJ2-3; D is perhaps TRBD1 (6 bases). V was pared by 5 bases and J by 0 bases, with 18 bases between. This CDR3 has 17 amino acids. Per the germline V gene, CDR1 is MNHEY and CDR2 is SVGEGT. CDR3 sequence (DNA): TGTGCCAGCAGTAAAGGGCAAGACAGGAGAAGCACAGATACGCAGTATTTT. It specifies CASSKGQDRRSTDTQYF.

In its sample, this clonotype was seen once. A much bigger clone sits one base away, suggesting this may be a read error. The rearrangement joins TRBV12-3 or TRBV12-4 to TRBJ2-6; 7 bases align to TRBD1. The CDR3 length is 14 residues. CDR3 sequence reads: CASSLRKGAIVLTF. CDR3 DNA sequence: TGTGCCAGCAGTTTACGCAAGGGGGCCATCGTCCTGACTTTC.

This clonotype has a count of ten or more. This chain uses TRBV7-2 with TRBJ1-1; weak D call: TRBD1 (5 bases). This CDR3 is 14 amino acids long. The germline V gene encodes CDR1 SGHTA and CDR2 FQGNSA. Deletions cut 1 base from V and 6 bases from J, with 12 bases between. CDR3 residues: CASSLGGTRAEAFF. CDR3 nucleotide sequence: TGTGCCAGCAGCTTAGGGGGGACGAGGGCTGAAGCTTTCTTT.

The chain has TRBV7-2 and TRBJ2-7, with D perhaps being TRBD1 or TRBD2 (5 bases each). Germline CDR1 and CDR2: SGHTA and FQGNSA. V was trimmed by 5 bases and J by 6 bases, leaving 17 bases between them. The CDR3 sequence is 14 residues long. The CDR3 region is CTSSKRDGGLEQYF. The CDR3 DNA reads TGTACCAGCAGCAAAAGGGACGGAGGACTCGAGCAGTACTTC.

This clonotype occurred many times. The CDR3 loop reads CASSEAKGWNSPLHF. The CDR3 coding sequence is TGTGCCAGCAGTGAAGCCAAGGGTTGGAATTCACCCCTCCACTTT. The chain recombines TRBV2 with TRBJ1-6, with D unresolved. Trimming stripped 0 bases from V and 7 bases from J, with 10 bases between. Germline-derived CDR1 and CDR2 are SNHLY and FYNNEI. This CDR3 is built from 15 residues.

This clonotype was seen repeatedly, ten times or more. The gene calls are TRBV19 and TRBJ2-1; possible D gene TRBD2, 8 bases. The CDR3 sequence is 15 residues long. The V gene lost 6 bases and the J gene lost 7 bases, with 19 bases spanning the gap. Germline V CDR1 and CDR2: LNHDA, SQIVND (reference sequence). DNA for the CDR3: TGTGCCAGTAGGGGGACAGCGGGAGTTTATAATGAGCAGTTCTTC. Its translation is CASRGTAGVYNEQFF.

This clonotype was detected many times. J is TRBJ1-2 and V is TRBV7-2; a weak D match, TRBD1 (6 bases). The length of the CDR3 is 14 residues. Germline-derived CDR1 and CDR2 are SGHTA and FQGNSA. With 3 bases removed from V and 8 bases from J, the gap between germline ends came to 16 bases. The CDR3 nucleotides are TGTGCCAGCAGCTTCACACAGGGAGTAGGGGGCTACACCTTC. Protein sequence: CASSFTQGVGGYTF.

This CDR3 is CASSFPAGGVGTEAFF. The CDR3 DNA sequence: TGTGCCAGCAGTTTCCCGGCCGGCGGAGTGGGCACTGAAGCTTTCTTT. The V gene is TRBV28, the J gene TRBJ1-1, with D unresolved. The CDR3 loop spans 16 amino acids. V was clipped by 3 bases and J by 4 bases, with 18 bases between them. Germline V CDR1 and CDR2: MDHEN, SYDVKM.

This clonotype occurred a few times. CDR3 in amino acids: CAISDRTYEAFF. CDR3 sequence (DNA): TGTGCCATCAGTGATCGGACATACGAAGCTTTCTTT. The chain couples TRBV10-3 to TRBJ1-1; the D gene is possibly TRBD1 (5 bases). Germline V gene lookup returns CDR1 ENHRY and CDR2 SYGVKD. The CDR3 is 12 residues long. Trimming removed 3 bases from V and 8 bases from J, with 10 bases in between.